This paragraph reports one T cell receptor beta chain. Its antigen is not identified. Germline values: CDR1 MRHNA, CDR2 SNTAGT. V gave up 6 bases and J gave up 0 bases, with 6 bases separating them. CDR3 length: 14 residues. Only in-frame clones appear in the TCRdb table, and some are missing; sequencing was by immunoSEQ multiplex PCR. Of over 60,000 clones in the sample, under 80% were seen once. The sample originates from a study of T cells in tumors after PD-1 blockade. Study at large: Either cemiplimab 350 mg every 2 weeks or pembrolizumab 200 mg every 3 weeks was given.

Study-wide points: Some novel exhausted tumor clones appeared in pre-treatment blood, suggesting peripheral recruitment.

The V and J genes are TRBV6-4 and TRBJ1-6; D possibly corresponds to TRBD1 (6 bases). The sequence was obtained from a human donor with basal cell carcinoma. The starting material was PBMCs, obtained after anti-PD-1 treatment. The CDR3 reads CASRDSSYNSPLHF. The CDR3 DNA is TGTGCCAGCAGGGACAGCTCCTATAATTCACCCCTCCACTTT.